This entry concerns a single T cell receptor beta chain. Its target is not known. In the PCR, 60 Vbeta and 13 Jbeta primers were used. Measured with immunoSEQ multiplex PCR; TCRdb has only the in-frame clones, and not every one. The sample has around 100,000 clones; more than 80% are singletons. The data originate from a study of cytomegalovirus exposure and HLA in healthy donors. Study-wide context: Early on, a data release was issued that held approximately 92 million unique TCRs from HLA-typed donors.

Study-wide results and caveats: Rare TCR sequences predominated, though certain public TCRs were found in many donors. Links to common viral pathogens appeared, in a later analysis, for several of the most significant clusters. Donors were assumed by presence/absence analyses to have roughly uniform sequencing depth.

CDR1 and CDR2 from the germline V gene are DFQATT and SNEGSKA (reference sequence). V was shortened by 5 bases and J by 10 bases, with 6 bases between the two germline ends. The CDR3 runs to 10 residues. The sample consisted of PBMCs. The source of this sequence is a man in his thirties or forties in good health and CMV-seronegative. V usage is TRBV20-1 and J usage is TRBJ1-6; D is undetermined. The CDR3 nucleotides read TGCAGTGCTTTAGCATCACCCCTCCACTTT. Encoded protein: CSALASPLHF.